A single T cell receptor beta chain is shown here with its context. What it recognizes is unknown. Assay used: immunoSEQ multiplex PCR; TCRdb lists only in-frame clones, some missing. The sample contains approximately 77,000 clones, approximately 90% of which appear only once. This sample is drawn from a study of T cell responses to AZD1222 COVID-19 vaccine. Study outcomes and limitations: Across spike, vaccine-associated CD4 TCRs were found, dominant at 160-218 and 743-854. Unmutated variant regions are reportedly targeted by nearly half of spike-specific TCRs.

This CDR3 spans 12 amino acids. V was pared by 7 bases and J by 0 bases, with 9 bases between. The germline CDR1 and CDR2 sequences are SQVTM and ANQGSEA. The TCR originated in an adult in good health. This sample comprised peripheral blood, obtained on day 0 of MenACWY control vaccination. The rearrangement links TRBV29-1 to TRBJ1-1; D may be TRBD1 (5 bases). DNA of the CDR3: TGCAGCGGGCAGGGTTTGAACACTGAAGCTTTCTTT. As protein: CSGQGLNTEAFF.